Following are 5 T cell receptor beta chains from one sample sequenced in a study of T cells in localized non-small cell lung cancer. TCRdb keeps only in-frame clones here, not all; method: immunoSEQ multiplex PCR. Among approximately 24,000 clones listed, around 90% were seen once. Sequenced here: peripheral blood, sampled before any cancer treatment. These TCRs come from an older female donor with stage II squamous cell lung carcinoma.

The chain is built from TRBV10-1 and TRBJ2-5; 8 bases match TRBD2. There are 14 residues in the CDR3. Germline CDR1 is WNHNN and CDR2 is SYGVQD (reference sequence). V was pared by 2 bases and J by 7 bases, with 6 bases of the junction left unmatched. The CDR3 sequence is CASSEVAGSGTQYF. In DNA, the CDR3 is TGCGCCAGCAGTGAGGTAGCGGGGTCGGGGACCCAGTACTTC.

The chain carries TRBV29-1 and TRBJ1-2; D possibly corresponds to TRBD1 (6 bases). Deletions cut 8 bases from V and 4 bases from J, with 20 bases between. The length of the CDR3 is 14 residues. Germline V gene lookup returns CDR1 SQVTM and CDR2 ANQGSEA. CDR3 in amino acids: CSNGPGGSFYGYTF. The CDR3 DNA is TGCAGCAATGGCCCCGGGGGCAGTTTCTATGGCTACACCTTC.

This clone showed up just once. The chain joins TRBV4-1 to TRBJ2-3; TRBD1 aligns across 7 bases. The CDR3 contains 15 residues. Germline V gene data show CDR1 as MGHRA and CDR2 as YSYEKL. J gave up 1 base and V 1 base, and 2 bases lay outside the gene matches. CDR3 sequence (DNA): TGCGCCAGCAGCCAAGGGGACAGTCGCACAGATACGCAGTATTTT. It is translated as CASSQGDSRTDTQYF.

J is TRBJ1-1 and V is TRBV6-5; no reliable D call. Germline lookup yields CDR1 MNHEY and CDR2 SVGAGI. The V and J ends lost 6 bases and 7 bases respectively, with 15 bases between them. CDR3 size: 13 residues. The CDR3 DNA reads as TGTGCCAGCAGAAGAATAATAGGGAGTGAAGCTTTCTTT. It is translated as CASRRIIGSEAFF.

The chain recombines TRBV18 with TRBJ1-1, with a tentative D call TRBD1 (5 bases). This CDR3 is 16 amino acids long. The V end was cut by 3 bases, the J end by 1 base, with 15 bases between. The germline V gene encodes CDR1 KGHSH and CDR2 LQKENI. The CDR3: CASSPASGKGNTEAFF. The CDR3 region has the DNA TGTGCCAGCTCACCCGCTTCAGGGAAAGGGAACACTGAAGCTTTCTTT.